This TCR beta chain originates from a study of regulatory T cells in long-lasting Graves disease. Findings of the study overall: Persistent-disease Graves' patients showed less TCR diversity than new cases. Favored gene segments in persistent disease were TRBV28, TRBJ1-2 and TRBJ2-5.

Combining iRepertoire HTBI primers with Arm-PCR of CDR3 regions, the authors built TCR beta libraries. MiXCR, applied by TCRdb to the multiplex PCR reads, yields one record per CDR3 protein. This table holds 350,000 to 500,000 distinct CDR3 sequences, roughly a fifth found once. The sample's time point: persistent/refractory GD, antithyroid drugs over 5 years with positive TRAb. After RNA was extracted from PBMCs, the TCR library was made from it. Patients came through an endocrinology department, and that department was in Xi'an, China. The CDR3 sequence is 17 residues long. In germline, CDR1 is LGHDT, CDR2 YNNKEL (reference sequence). J lost 0 bases, V lost 0 bases, and 3 bases had no gene match. In regard to this clonotype: Its specificity is unknown.

The sequence came from a female donor with Graves disease. The chain uses TRBV3-1 and TRBJ2-7, with 12 bases matching TRBD2. Specimen: peripheral blood mononuclear cells (PBMCs), collected when the disease was refractory, from a patient treated with antithyroid drugs. The CDR3 loop is CASSQERLAGASYEQYF. Written as DNA, the CDR3 is TGTGCCAGCAGCCAAGAGAGACTAGCGGGAGCCTCCTACGAGCAGTACTTC.